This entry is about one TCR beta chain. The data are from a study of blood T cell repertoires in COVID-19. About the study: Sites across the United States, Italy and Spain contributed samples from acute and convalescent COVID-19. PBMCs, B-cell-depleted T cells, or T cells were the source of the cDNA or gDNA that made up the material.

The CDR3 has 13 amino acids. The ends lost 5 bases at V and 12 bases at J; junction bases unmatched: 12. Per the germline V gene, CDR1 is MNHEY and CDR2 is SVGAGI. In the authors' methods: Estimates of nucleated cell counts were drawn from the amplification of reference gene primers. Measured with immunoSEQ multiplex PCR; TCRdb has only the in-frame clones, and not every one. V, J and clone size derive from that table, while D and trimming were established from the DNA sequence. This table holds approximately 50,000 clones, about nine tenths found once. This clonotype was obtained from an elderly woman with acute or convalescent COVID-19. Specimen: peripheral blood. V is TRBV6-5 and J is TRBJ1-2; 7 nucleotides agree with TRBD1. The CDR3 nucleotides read TGTGCCAGCAGTCCTACAGAGGGGGCGCGCGACACCTTC. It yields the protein CASSPTEGARDTF.